The rows below give T cell receptor beta chains drawn from one sample of a study of blood T cell repertoires in COVID-19. Using immunoSEQ multiplex PCR, the repertoire was profiled, and TCRdb retains in-frame clones only, with some absent. The data contain 150,000 to 200,000 clones, 80% to 90% of them singletons. The sequencing input was peripheral blood. The receptors derive from a man between 60 and 75 years old with acute or convalescent COVID-19. The CDR3 runs from the conserved cysteine through the conserved F or W. The D gene is left open where the match is weak. Not all rows give a size; the values are once, few, many and, for expanded clones, a class.

TRBJ2-7 TRBV9 - once CASSVDWASYEQYF TGTGCCAGCAGCGTAGATTGGGCTTCCTACGAGCAGTACTTC
TRBJ1-1 TRBV5-4 - once CASSLATGGTEAFF TGTGCCAGCAGCTTGGCCACGGGGGGCACTGAAGCTTTCTTT
TRBJ2-3 TRBV7-9 - - CASTLIGGPRGAEILDTQYF TGTGCCAGCACCCTGATAGGGGGACCCAGGGGCGCGGAGATACTTGATACGCAGTATTTT
TRBJ2-7 TRBV5-1 TRBD1 - CASSVGTGRSYEQYF TGCGCCAGCAGCGTCGGGACAGGGCGATCCTACGAGCAGTACTTC
TRBJ1-1 TRBV28 TRBD1 - CASMDDRGLSTEAFF TGTGCCAGCATGGATGACAGGGGGCTGAGCACTGAAGCTTTCTTT
TRBJ1-1 TRBV7-9 - - CASSSNTGNTEAFF TGTGCCAGCAGCTCCAATACAGGGAACACTGAAGCTTTCTTT
TRBJ1-2 TRBV10-3 - - CATAGGGGGYTF TGTGCCACCGCCGGGGGGGGAGGAGGCTACACCTTC
TRBJ2-7 TRBV7-3 TRBD1 - CASSLDRGSRYEQYF TGTGCCAGCAGCTTAGACAGGGGCTCTCGCTACGAGCAGTACTTC
TRBJ2-1 TRBV28 - - CASSPPAIAGNEQFF TGTGCCAGCAGCCCCCCAGCGATAGCCGGGAATGAGCAGTTCTTC
TRBJ2-1 TRBV4-1 - - CASSPVGRASNEQFF TGCGCCAGCAGCCCGGTCGGGAGAGCGAGCAATGAGCAGTTCTTC
TRBJ1-2 TRBV6-6 - - CASSPDSFGYTF TGTGCCAGCAGTCCGGACAGTTTTGGCTACACCTTC
TRBJ2-3 TRBV27 TRBD2 - CASSLSSAGGRTYF TGTGCCAGCAGTTTATCGAGCGCGGGAGGGCGGACGTATTTT
TRBJ1-2 TRBV6-5 - - CASSLGGSNYGYTF TGTGCCAGCAGCCTGGGGGGATCCAACTATGGCTACACCTTC
TRBJ2-4 TRBV9 TRBD2 - CASSLRGAGDIQYF TGTGCCAGCAGCTTAAGAGGAGCGGGAGACATTCAGTACTTC
TRBJ1-1 TRBV30 - - CAWSDRPSTIF TGTGCCTGGAGTGACAGGCCGAGTACGATTTTT
TRBJ2-1 TRBV7-2 - - CASNRPSYNEQFF TGTGCCAGCAACAGGCCCTCCTACAATGAGCAGTTCTTC